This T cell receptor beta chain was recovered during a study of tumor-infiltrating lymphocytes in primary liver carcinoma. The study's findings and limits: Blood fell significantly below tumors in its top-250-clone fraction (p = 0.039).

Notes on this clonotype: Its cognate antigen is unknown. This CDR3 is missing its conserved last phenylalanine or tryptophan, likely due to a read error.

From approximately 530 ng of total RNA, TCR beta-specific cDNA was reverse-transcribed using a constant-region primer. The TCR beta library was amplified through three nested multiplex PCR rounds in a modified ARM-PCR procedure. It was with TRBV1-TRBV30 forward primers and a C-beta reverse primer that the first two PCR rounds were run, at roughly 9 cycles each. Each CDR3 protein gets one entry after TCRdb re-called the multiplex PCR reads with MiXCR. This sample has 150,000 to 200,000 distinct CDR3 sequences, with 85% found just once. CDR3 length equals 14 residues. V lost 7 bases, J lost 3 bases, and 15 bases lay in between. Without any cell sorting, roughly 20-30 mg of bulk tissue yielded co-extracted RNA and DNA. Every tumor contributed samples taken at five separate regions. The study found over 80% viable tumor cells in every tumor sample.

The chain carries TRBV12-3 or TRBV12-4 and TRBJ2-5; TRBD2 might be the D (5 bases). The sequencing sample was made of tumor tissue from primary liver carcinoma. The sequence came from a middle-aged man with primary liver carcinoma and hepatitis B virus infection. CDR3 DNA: TGTGCCAGCATTCTCGCCGGGGTTGAAGAGACCCAGTACCTC. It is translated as CASILAGVEETQYL.